Sequencing of this T cell receptor (beta chain) was carried out in a study of regulatory T cells in long-lasting Graves disease. Building of the TCR beta libraries involved iRepertoire HTBI primers and Arm-PCR of CDR3 regions. TCRdb re-called the multiplex PCR reads through MiXCR, storing one row per CDR3 protein. The sample includes 400,000 to 500,000 distinct CDR3 sequences, roughly 20% of them seen just once. This clonotype was counted between two and nine times. Time point specified: persistent/refractory GD, antithyroid drugs over 5 years with positive TRAb. PBMCs were the source of the RNA used for TCR sequencing. CDR1 and CDR2 from the germline V gene are GTSNPN and SVGIG (reference sequence). This CDR3 spans 14 amino acids. Trimming removed 1 base at V and 4 bases at J, with 14 bases between.

This TCR came from a female donor with Graves disease. J is TRBJ2-7 and V is TRBV30; D is perhaps TRBD2 (5 bases). The material sequenced was peripheral blood mononuclear cells (PBMCs), taken when the disease was refractory, from a patient treated with antithyroid drugs. The CDR3 coding sequence is TGTGCCTGGAGTGCGGGAAGGAGAGTTTACGAGCAGTACTTC. It is translated as CAWSAGRRVYEQYF. The full variable domain, completed using reference TRBV30 and TRBJ2-7, is SQTIHQWPATLVQPVGSPLSLECTVEGTSNPNLYWYRQAAGRGLQLLFYSVGIGQISSEVPQNLSASRPQDRQFILSSKKLLLSDSGFYLCAWSAGRRVYEQYFGPGTRLTVT.